These T cell receptor beta chains were read from a single sample in a study of blood T cell repertoires in COVID-19. This table comes from immunoSEQ multiplex PCR, and its TCRdb copy is limited to in-frame clones, with some not included. Of about 48,000 clones listed, over 70% were seen once; the top ten hold less than 20%. The specimen was peripheral blood. All receptors derive from a human donor in a cohort sampled during active COVID-19. CDR3s include the opening cysteine and the closing phenylalanine or tryptophan. D genes are given only for firm matches. The size entry is marked missing in some rows and otherwise reads once, few, many or a size class.

size	V	D	J	DNA	CDR3
-	TRBV28	-	TRBJ1-5	TGTGCCAGCAGTTTTGCGGGAGGGGGTAGCAATCAGCCCCAGCATTTT	CASSFAGGGSNQPQHF
-	TRBV9	-	TRBJ1-3	TGTGCCAGCAGCTATGAGGCGGTGACGGGAAACACCATATATTTT	CASSYEAVTGNTIYF
-	TRBV6-4	-	TRBJ2-7	TGTGCCAGCAGGGGGATAAGGGGGAGTGTTTGCGAGCAGTACTTC	CASRGIRGSVCEQYF
-	TRBV7-2	-	TRBJ2-1	TGTGCCAGCAGCTCCGGGACTCCACCATACAATGAGCAGTTCTTC	CASSSGTPPYNEQFF
-	TRBV9	TRBD2	TRBJ2-3	TGTGCCAGCAGCGTAGAGGGACTAGCGGTATCTAGCACAGATACGCAGTATTTT	CASSVEGLAVSSTDTQYF
-	TRBV30	-	TRBJ2-3	TGTGCCTGGAGTTTCGGGGGAACTCAGGATACGCAGTATTTT	CAWSFGGTQDTQYF
-	TRBV10-1	TRBD2	TRBJ2-3	TGCGCCAGCAGTGATCCGACTAGCGGGAGCACAGATACGCAGTATTTT	CASSDPTSGSTDTQYF
-	TRBV5-6	-	TRBJ1-3	TGTGCCAGCAGCTTGGTTGCAGGGTCTGGAAACACCATATATTTT	CASSLVAGSGNTIYF
once	TRBV3-1/TRBV3-2	TRBD1	TRBJ1-6	TGTGCCAGCAGCCAAGATCGGACAGGGTATAATTCACCCCTCCACTTT	CASSQDRTGYNSPLHF
-	TRBV7-9	TRBD2	TRBJ2-2	TGTGCCAGCAGCGAGTCCCTGGGACTAGCGTACACCGGGGAGCTGTTTTTT	CASSESLGLAYTGELFF
-	TRBV5-7	-	TRBJ2-7	TGTGCCAGCAGCCTACGGACAGTGGGGAACAGACCCTCCTACGAGCAGTACTTC	CASSLRTVGNRPSYEQYF
-	TRBV2	-	TRBJ1-1	TGTGCCAGCAAGCGGACAGCGAACACTGAAGCTTTCTTT	CASKRTANTEAFF
once	TRBV28	TRBD1	TRBJ1-2	TGTGCCAGCAGGACGCTGGAAGGGGGCTTAATCTATGGCTACACCTTC	CASRTLEGGLIYGYTF
-	TRBV9	TRBD1	TRBJ2-7	TGTGCCAGCAGCACGGGACAGTCTAGCTCCTACGAGCAGTACTTC	CASSTGQSSSYEQYF
-	TRBV28	TRBD2	TRBJ2-7	TGTGCCAGCAGTTGGATAGCGGGAGACGCCTACGAGCAGTACTTC	CASSWIAGDAYEQYF
-	TRBV2	-	TRBJ2-3	TGTGCCAGCAGGGCCGGTCAGGGGCCAGGTACGCAGTATTTT	CASRAGQGPGTQYF
-	TRBV4-3	TRBD2	TRBJ2-7	TGCGCCAGCAGCCATCTAGCGGGGGGGCCCTACGAGCAGTACTTC	CASSHLAGGPYEQYF
-	TRBV9	-	TRBJ2-5	TGTGCCAGCAGCGTTCAGGGTGATGAGACCCAGTACTTC	CASSVQGDETQYF